The clone carrying this T cell receptor beta chain occurred many times. Its antigen is not identified. TCRdb re-analysed the 5' RACE reads in MiXCR, keeping a single row per CDR3 protein. Seen here are some 100,000 distinct CDR3 sequences, approximately 4% observed once, and the top ten hold around 20%. The CDR3 has 17 residues. The germline V gene has CDR1 MNHNY and CDR2 SVGAGI (reference sequence). J lost 1 base, V lost 7 bases, and 14 bases had no gene match. The record originates from a study of spatial heterogeneity in lung cancer. On the study more broadly: Strong correlation linked TCR transcript counts in tumor regions to a T cell module score derived from matched bulk RNA-seq.

The time point here: sample taken at primary tumor resection. Study results and caveats: Higher tumor mutation counts went along with higher counts of expanded intratumoral alpha and beta TCRs. Coverage was estimated at around 7.3% of tumor T cells for alpha chains and more than 11% for beta chains.

This chain joins TRBV6-6 and TRBJ2-7, with 9 bases matching TRBD2. The sequenced sample was lung tumor tissue, obtained at surgery. The sequence derives from a male donor with early-stage non-small cell lung cancer. This CDR3 is CASIYSPSGTRSYEQYF. CDR3 in DNA: TGTGCCAGCATCTACTCCCCTAGCGGGACACGTTCCTACGAGCAGTACTTC.